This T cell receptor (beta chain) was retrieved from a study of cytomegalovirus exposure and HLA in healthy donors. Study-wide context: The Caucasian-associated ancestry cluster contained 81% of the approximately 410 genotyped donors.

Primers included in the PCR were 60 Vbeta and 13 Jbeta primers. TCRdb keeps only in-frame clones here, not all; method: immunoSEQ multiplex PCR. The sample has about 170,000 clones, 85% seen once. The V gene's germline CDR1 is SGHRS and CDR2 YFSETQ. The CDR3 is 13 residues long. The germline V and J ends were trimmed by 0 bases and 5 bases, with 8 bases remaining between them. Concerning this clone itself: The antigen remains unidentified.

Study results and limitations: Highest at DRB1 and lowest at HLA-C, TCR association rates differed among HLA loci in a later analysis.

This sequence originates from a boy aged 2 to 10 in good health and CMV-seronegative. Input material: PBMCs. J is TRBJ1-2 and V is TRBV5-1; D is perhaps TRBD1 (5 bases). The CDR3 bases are TGCGCCAGCAGCTTGGGCAGGGTATATGGCTACACCTTC. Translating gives CASSLGRVYGYTF.